The clone carrying this T cell receptor beta chain was picked up many times. In TCRdb, the PCR reads were re-called with MiXCR into one record per CDR3 protein. Among almost 85,000 distinct CDR3 sequences listed, over 40% were seen once. The sample comes from a study of CDR3 diversity in severe acne. The CDR3 sequence is 13 residues long. Between the trimmed V and J ends, which lost 3 bases and 1 base, there was a span of 6 bases. CDR1 and CDR2 from the germline V gene are WSHSY and SAAADI. The sequenced material came from blood. The TCR originated in a male donor in good health, without acne. The chain carries TRBV10-2 and TRBJ1-1; the D gene is possibly TRBD1 (5 bases). Written as DNA, the CDR3 is TGCGCCAGCAGTGACGGGGGGAACACTGAAGCTTTCTTT. Amino acid sequence: CASSDGGNTEAFF.